This T cell receptor beta chain was identified in a study of blood T cells in healthy people across ages. Turning to the study itself: Template switching picked up about one barcoded beta molecule for each two T cells.

V was pared by 4 bases and J by 4 bases, with 7 bases of the junction left unmatched. CDR1 SGDLS and CDR2 YYNGEE come from the germline V gene. The CDR3 consists of 14 residues. Together with a sample-barcoded 5' primer, a J-beta primer mix was included in a second PCR lasting about 7 to 11 cycles. TCRdb called the 5' RACE reads again in MiXCR, with one record for every CDR3 protein. This sample yields under 700,000 distinct CDR3 sequences, of which approximately 25% are seen a single time; around 10% belongs to the top ten. The extraction recovered at least 5.5 micrograms of total RNA per sample. These sequences were also reported in another study, on T cells of mothers and their children. That investigation notes: The TCR beta CDR3 read count exceeded 9.5 million for each mother and was about 2.7 million for each child.

V is TRBV9 and J is TRBJ1-2; 7 positions match TRBD1. The origin of this receptor is a boy aged 5-17 years in good health. Specimen: blood. The CDR3 sequence: CASSTGTVSYGYTF. CDR3 sequence (DNA): TGTGCCAGCAGCACTGGGACAGTCTCCTATGGCTACACCTTC.